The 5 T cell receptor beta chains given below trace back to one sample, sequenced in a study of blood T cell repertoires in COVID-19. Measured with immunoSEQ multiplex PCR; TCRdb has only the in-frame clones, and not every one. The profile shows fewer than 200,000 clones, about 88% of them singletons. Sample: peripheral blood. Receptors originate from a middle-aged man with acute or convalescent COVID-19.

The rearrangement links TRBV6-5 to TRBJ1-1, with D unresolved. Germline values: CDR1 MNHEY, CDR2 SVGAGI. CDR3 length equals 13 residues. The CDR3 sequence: CVTRAGGNTEAFF. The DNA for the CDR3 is TGTGTTACACGGGCGGGAGGGAACACTGAAGCTTTCTTT.

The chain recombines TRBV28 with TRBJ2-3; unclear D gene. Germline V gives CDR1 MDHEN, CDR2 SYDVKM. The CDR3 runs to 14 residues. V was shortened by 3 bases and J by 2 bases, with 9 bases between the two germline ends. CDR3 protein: CASSLGRLTDTQYF. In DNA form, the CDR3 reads TGTGCCAGCAGTTTGGGCAGGCTCACAGATACGCAGTATTTT.

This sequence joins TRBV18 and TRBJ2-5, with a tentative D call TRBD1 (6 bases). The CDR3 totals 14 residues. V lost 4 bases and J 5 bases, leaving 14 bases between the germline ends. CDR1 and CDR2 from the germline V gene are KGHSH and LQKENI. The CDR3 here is CASSHSKGEETQYF. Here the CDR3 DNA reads TGTGCCAGCTCACACTCCAAGGGGGAGGAGACCCAGTACTTC.

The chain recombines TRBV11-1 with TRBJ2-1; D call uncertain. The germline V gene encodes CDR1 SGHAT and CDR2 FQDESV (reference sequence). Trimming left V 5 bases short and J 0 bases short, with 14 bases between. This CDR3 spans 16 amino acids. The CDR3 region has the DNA TGTGCCAGCAGCCCCAGGTGGCCGAGCTCCTACAATGAGCAGTTCTTC. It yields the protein CASSPRWPSSYNEQFF. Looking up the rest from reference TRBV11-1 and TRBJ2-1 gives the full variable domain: EAEVAQSPRYKITEKSQAVAFWCDPISGHATLYWYRQILGQGPELLVQFQDESVVDDSQLPKDRFSAERLKGVDSTLKIQPAELGDSAMYLCASSPRWPSSYNEQFFGPGTRLTVL.

In nucleotides, the CDR3 is TGTGCCAGCAGCCAACGGGGCGGGGATGAAAAACTGTTTTTT. Amino acids: CASSQRGGDEKLFF. The chain joins TRBV3-1 (or the pseudogene TRBV3-2) to TRBJ1-4, with a weak D call TRBD1 (5 bases). The CDR3 sequence is 14 residues long. The V and J ends lost 2 bases and 6 bases respectively, with 10 bases between them. Germline V gene lookup returns CDR1 LGHDT and CDR2 YNNKEL (reference sequence).